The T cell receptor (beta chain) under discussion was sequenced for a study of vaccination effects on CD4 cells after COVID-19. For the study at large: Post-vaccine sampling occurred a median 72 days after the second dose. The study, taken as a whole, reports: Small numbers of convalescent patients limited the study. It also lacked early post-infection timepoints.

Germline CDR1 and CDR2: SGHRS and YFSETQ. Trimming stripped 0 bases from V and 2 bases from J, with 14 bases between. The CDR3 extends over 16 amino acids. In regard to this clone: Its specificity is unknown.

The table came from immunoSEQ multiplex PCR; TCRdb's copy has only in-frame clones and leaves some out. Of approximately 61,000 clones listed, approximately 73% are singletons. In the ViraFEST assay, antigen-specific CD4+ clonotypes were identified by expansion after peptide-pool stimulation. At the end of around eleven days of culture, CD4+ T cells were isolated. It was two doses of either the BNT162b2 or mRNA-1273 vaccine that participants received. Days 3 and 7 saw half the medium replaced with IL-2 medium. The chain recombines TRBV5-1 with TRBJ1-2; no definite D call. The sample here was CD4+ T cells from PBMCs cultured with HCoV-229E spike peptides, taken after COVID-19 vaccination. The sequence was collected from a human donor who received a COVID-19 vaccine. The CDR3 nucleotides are TGCGCCAGCAGCTTGGGAATCGACGCAGGAAACTATGGCTACACCTTC. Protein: CASSLGIDAGNYGYTF. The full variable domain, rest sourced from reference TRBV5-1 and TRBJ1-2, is KAGVTQTPRYLIKTRGQQVTLSCSPISGHRSVSWYQQTPGQGLQFLFEYFSETQRNKGNFPGRFSGRQFSNSRSEMNVSTLELGDSALYLCASSLGIDAGNYGYTFGSGTRLTVV.